This TCR beta chain was observed in a study of blood T cells in healthy people across ages. The CDR3 contains 15 residues. V lost 5 bases and J lost 5; bases outside the gene matches: 13. Germline-derived CDR1 and CDR2 are SGHRS and YFSETQ. Each donor was a healthy Caucasian individual from Russia, aged about 6 to 95. Alongside a J-beta primer mix, a sample-barcoded 5' primer served in a second PCR lasting roughly 7 to 11 cycles. TCRdb called the 5' RACE reads again in MiXCR, with one record for every CDR3 protein. The profile shows about 800,000 distinct CDR3 sequences, roughly 60% of them singletons.

The sequence was obtained from a man aged 30 to 45 in good health. What was sequenced was blood. The chain joins TRBV5-1 to TRBJ2-7; 7 bases agree with TRBD1. The CDR3 DNA sequence: TGCGCCAGCAGACTCGACGTACAGGGGTACCACGAGCAGTACTTC. It translates to CASRLDVQGYHEQYF.